This T cell receptor beta chain was identified in a study of PD-1 blockade in classical Hodgkin lymphoma. Broader study findings: Possible causes of repertoire differences, disease activity or prior therapy, remain undefined. Baseline TCR diversity was reportedly lower in newly diagnosed patients than healthy donors.

Noted time point: newly diagnosed, previously untreated cHL patient sample. Magnetic negative selection was used to purify CD4+ T cells from thawed PBMCs. As a comparison, the study used PBMCs from newly diagnosed, untreated classical Hodgkin lymphoma. Produced via immunoSEQ multiplex PCR; TCRdb's table is partial and in-frame only. The profile shows fewer than 40,000 clones, about 89% of them singletons. The CDR3 spans 14 residues. The V gene lost 8 bases and the J gene lost 8 bases, with 21 bases spanning the gap. The germline gives CDR1 MNHEY, CDR2 SVGAGI. To note about this clone: What it binds is not known.

Material for sequencing was CD4+ T cells from blood. This TCR was sampled from a human donor with classical Hodgkin lymphoma. V gene TRBV6-5 combines with J gene TRBJ1-1; D not resolved. The CDR3 loop is CASSNRREGKEAFF. The CDR3 DNA reads as TGTGCCAGCTCGAACCGCCGAGAAGGAAAAGAAGCTTTCTTT.